One sample yielded the 25 T cell receptor beta chains listed below, sequenced in a study of cytomegalovirus exposure and HLA in healthy donors. PCR involved 60 Vbeta and 13 Jbeta primers. Sequencing used immunoSEQ multiplex PCR; TCRdb keeps in-frame clones, though not all of them. Of some 140,000 clones in the sample, around 79% were seen once. Sequencing was performed on PBMCs. The receptors come from a man younger than 45 in good health and CMV-seropositive.

The CDR3 nucleotides are TGTGCCAGCAGCCCTAGGGGACAGGGGGCGGATGGCTACACCTTC. Residues: CASSPRGQGADGYTF. The chain carries TRBV7-9 and TRBJ1-2; 12 positions agree with TRBD1. This CDR3 region has 15 residues. V lost 5 bases to trimming and J lost 6 bases; unmatched junction nucleotides: 7. In germline, CDR1 is SEHNR, CDR2 FQNEAQ (reference sequence).

This clone has just a few counts. The gene calls are TRBV2 and TRBJ2-1; tentatively, D is TRBD2 (6 bases). V shed 8 bases and J shed 3 bases, with 17 bases lying between them. This CDR3 has 15 residues. Germline assignment: CDR1 SNHLY and CDR2 FYNNEI. In nucleotides, the CDR3 is TGTGCCAGCGGAGGGACGACCGAGTTCTACAATGAGCAGTTCTTC. As protein: CASGGTTEFYNEQFF.

The chain uses TRBV29-1 and TRBJ1-2; TRBD1 agrees at 9 bases. Germline values: CDR1 SQVTM, CDR2 ANQGSEA. The CDR3 runs 14 residues. V lost 7 bases and J lost 3; bases outside the gene matches: 9. The CDR3 nucleotides are TGCAGCGCCCTGGACAGGGGCAGGGACTATGGCTACACCTTC. Encoded protein: CSALDRGRDYGYTF.

V is TRBV19 and J is TRBJ1-2; D not certain. This CDR3 spans 15 amino acids. Per germline, CDR1 LNHDA and CDR2 SQIVND (reference sequence). V lost 4 bases and J lost 2, with 14 bases in between. CDR3 in DNA: TGTGCCAGTAGTAGTCTACCGGGATCAAACTATGGCTACACCTTC. Residues: CASSSLPGSNYGYTF.

This clone has only a few counts. V usage is TRBV6-4 and J usage is TRBJ2-1; TRBD2 matches at 10 bases. V was pared by 4 bases and J by 8 bases, with 11 bases of the junction left unmatched. The CDR3 consists of 16 residues. The germline CDR1 and CDR2 sequences are MRHNA and SNTAGT. CDR3 residues: CASSVLPGLASDEQFF. CDR3 nucleotides: TGTGCCAGCAGTGTTCTACCGGGACTAGCGTCGGATGAGCAGTTCTTC.

CDR3 nucleotide sequence: TGTGCCAGCAGCTTGGCTGGAACAGGGGGGGACTACGAGCAGTACTTC. Residues: CASSLAGTGGDYEQYF. This chain joins TRBV5-8 and TRBJ2-7, with a tentative D call TRBD1 (8 bases). This CDR3 has 16 amino acids. The V gene lost 0 bases and the J gene lost 3 bases, with 16 bases spanning the gap. In germline, CDR1 is SGHTS, CDR2 YDEGEE.

This chain connects TRBV4-1 to TRBJ1-1, with D possibly being TRBD1 (5 bases). The CDR3 has 15 amino acids. V lost 4 bases and J 4 bases, leaving 16 bases between the germline ends. The germline V gene encodes CDR1 MGHRA and CDR2 YSYEKL. The CDR3 coding sequence is TGCGCCAGCAGCCCCCTGGGGACTCTTCGCACTGAAGCTTTCTTT. This sequence encodes CASSPLGTLRTEAFF.

CDR3 in amino acids: CASTDQGSLYNEQFF. The CDR3 DNA sequence: TGTGCCAGTACCGACCAGGGGTCTCTCTACAATGAGCAGTTCTTC. V and J are TRBV19 and TRBJ2-1; D is perhaps TRBD1 (6 bases). The length of the CDR3 is 15 residues. Between the trimmed V and J ends, which lost 7 bases and 3 bases, there was a span of 16 bases. Germline-derived CDR1 and CDR2 are LNHDA and SQIVND (reference sequence).

The V and J genes are TRBV27 and TRBJ2-5; 7 bases agree with TRBD2. The DNA end favors TRBJ2-7, so the J call may be wrong. The CDR3 sequence is 17 residues long. Germline V gene lookup returns CDR1 MNHEY and CDR2 SMNVEV (reference sequence). The CDR3 nucleotides are TGTGCCAGCAGTTCCTACTCCGGGGGGAAGGTGAACTACGAGCAGTACTTC. Its translation is CASSSYSGGKVNYEQYF.

The V gene is TRBV29-1, the J gene TRBJ2-2, with TRBD1 as a possible D gene (5 bases). Germline loops: CDR1 SQVTM, CDR2 ANQGSEA. This CDR3 is built from 14 residues. The V gene lost 5 bases and the J gene lost 0 bases, with 10 bases spanning the gap. The CDR3 loop is CSVNPGTNTGELFF. Written as DNA, the CDR3 is TGCAGCGTTAACCCAGGGACGAACACCGGGGAGCTGTTTTTT.

This sequence joins TRBV5-1 and TRBJ1-4, with 7 bases fitting TRBD1. This CDR3 has 13 amino acids. J was trimmed by 7 bases and V by 5 bases; bases with no gene match: 5. Per germline, CDR1 SGHRS and CDR2 YFSETQ. The CDR3 coding sequence is TGCGCCAGCAGGGCAGGGGGTAGTGAAAAACTGTTTTTT. It translates to CASRAGGSEKLFF.

The gene calls are TRBV9 and TRBJ2-7; D may be TRBD2 (5 bases). V shed 0 bases and J shed 1 base, with 11 bases lying between them. CDR1 is SGDLS, CDR2 YYNGEE, per germline. This CDR3 is built from 15 residues. The CDR3 nucleotides read TGTGCCAGCAGCGTAGAGCTAGCAAATTCCTACGAGCAGTACTTC. Translated, it gives CASSVELANSYEQYF. The full variable domain, its missing parts supplied by reference TRBV9 and TRBJ2-7, is DSGVTQTPKHLITATGQRVTLRCSPRSGDLSVYWYQQSLDQGLQFLIQYYNGEERAKGNILERFSAQQFPDLHSELNLSSLELGDSALYFCASSVELANSYEQYFGPGTRLTVT.

V gene TRBV19 combines with J gene TRBJ2-5; 7 bases are shared with TRBD1. The CDR3 is 15 residues long. The V and J ends lost 1 base and 2 bases, in that order; junction bases with no gene match: 4. The germline V gene encodes CDR1 LNHDA and CDR2 SQIVND (reference sequence). CDR3 in DNA: TGTGCCAGTAGTATAGGACAGGGAAGGCAAGAGACCCAGTACTTC. Its protein product is CASSIGQGRQETQYF.

V is TRBV10-3 and J is TRBJ2-1; TRBD2 matches at 11 bases. Germline V CDR1 and CDR2: ENHRY, SYGVKD. The CDR3 consists of 16 residues. Trimming removed 6 bases from V and 8 bases from J; junction bases left unmatched: 12. CDR3 protein: CAIRGTSGVFGDEQFF. The CDR3, as DNA: TGTGCCATCAGGGGGACTAGCGGAGTTTTCGGGGATGAGCAGTTCTTC.

The chain carries TRBV5-6 and TRBJ2-7; perhaps TRBD1 as D (5 bases). Germline V gene data show CDR1 as SGHDT and CDR2 as YYEEEE. V shed 0 bases and J shed 3 bases, with 10 bases lying between them. The CDR3 is 14 amino acids. CDR3 in DNA: TGTGCCAGCAGCTTGGGACAGACTTACTACGAGCAGTACTTC. Its translation: CASSLGQTYYEQYF.

This clone has just one count. The chain has TRBV9 and TRBJ1-2; 7 bases match TRBD1. The CDR3 totals 23 residues. CDR1 and CDR2 (germline): SGDLS, YYNGEE. The junction had 34 bases not matched to a gene; V was cut back by 4 bases and J by 4 bases. The CDR3 region has the DNA TGTGCCAGCAGCCTACGTAAAAGAGCCGAGAGTCGAAAGGACCAGGGGGATACCTATGGCTACACCTTC. This sequence encodes CASSLRKRAESRKDQGDTYGYTF.

CDR3 sequence: CASSLGQGKQTQYF. The CDR3, as DNA: TGTGCCAGCAGCTTGGGCCAGGGTAAACAGACCCAGTACTTC. V usage is TRBV5-4 and J usage is TRBJ2-5; D is possibly TRBD1 (5 bases). The CDR3 contains 14 residues. Germline CDR1 is SGHNT and CDR2 is YYREEE (reference sequence). Trimming left V 0 bases short and J 6 bases short, with 12 bases between. The whole variable domain, remainder taken from reference TRBV5-4 and TRBJ2-5, is ETGVTQSPTHLIKTRGQQVTLRCSSQSGHNTVSWYQQALGQGPQFIFQYYREEENGRGNFPPRFSGLQFPNYSSELNVNALELDDSALYLCASSLGQGKQTQYFGPGTRLLVL.

The chain carries TRBV13 and TRBJ2-5; 8 nucleotides agree with TRBD1. V gave up 4 bases and J gave up 2 bases; unmatched junction bases: 9. This CDR3 contains 16 residues. CDR1 PRHDT and CDR2 FYEKMQ come from the germline V gene (reference sequence). Written as DNA, the CDR3 is TGTGCCAGCAGCTATCGACAGGGGACCCATCAAGAGACCCAGTACTTC. Protein sequence: CASSYRQGTHQETQYF.

V gene TRBV15 combines with J gene TRBJ1-2; D possibly corresponds to TRBD1 (6 bases). Trimming took off 3 bases at V and 8 bases at J, with 13 bases between the two ends. The germline V gene encodes CDR1 LNHNV and CDR2 YYDKDF (reference sequence). This CDR3 region has 13 residues. CDR3 coding DNA: TGTGCCACCAGCAGTGACAGGTACGGCGGCTACACCTTC. Its protein is CATSSDRYGGYTF.

The V and J genes are TRBV5-4 and TRBJ2-1; no clear D gene. The CDR3 spans 13 residues. Trimming took off 1 base at V and 13 bases at J, with 15 bases between the two ends. Germline values: CDR1 SGHNT, CDR2 YYREEE (reference sequence). The CDR3 here is CASSLPEDLEQFF. The CDR3 nucleotides are TGTGCCAGCAGCTTGCCCGAGGATCTTGAACAGTTCTTC.

The chain links TRBV6-4 to TRBJ1-6; TRBD1 is a possible D gene (6 bases). The CDR3 contains 14 residues. The V end lost 5 bases, the J end lost 9 bases, and 14 bases lay between the germline ends. Germline V CDR1 and CDR2: MRHNA, SNTAGT. Here the CDR3 DNA reads TGTGCCAGCAGTCCCAGACAGGACGGTTCACCCCTCCACTTT. Protein product: CASSPRQDGSPLHF.

The gene calls are TRBV9 and TRBJ1-2, with a possible D match to TRBD1 (5 bases). From germline, CDR1 is SGDLS and CDR2 YYNGEE. This CDR3 comprises 13 residues. Trimming stripped 3 bases from V and 6 bases from J, with 12 bases between. The CDR3, as DNA: TGTGCCAGCAGCGCCCCGGGGGGAAATGGCTACACCTTC. It specifies CASSAPGGNGYTF.

The chain carries TRBV30 and TRBJ2-2; TRBD1 aligns across 9 bases. Germline CDR1 is GTSNPN and CDR2 is SVGIG (reference sequence). Losses at the gene ends were 3 bases for V and 6 bases for J; bases not matched to a gene: 11. The CDR3 is made up of 16 amino acids. Here the CDR3 reads CAWSVAGTGTAGELFF. CDR3 sequence (DNA): TGTGCCTGGAGCGTAGCCGGGACAGGGACGGCCGGGGAGCTGTTTTTT.

The chain has TRBV27 and TRBJ2-7; D might be TRBD1 (6 bases). V was trimmed by 2 bases and J by 2 bases, leaving 10 bases between them. Germline CDR1 reads MNHEY; CDR2 reads SMNVEV (reference sequence). CDR3 length equals 14 residues. The CDR3 here is CASSLGRGPYEQYF. CDR3 DNA: TGTGCCAGCAGTTTAGGCAGGGGACCCTACGAGCAGTACTTC.

The genes are TRBV21-1 and TRBJ2-1; the D call TRBD2 from the table was never checked on the DNA. TRBV21-1 is annotated as a pseudogene. The CDR3 length is 18 residues. CDR3 nucleotide sequence: TGTGCCAGCAGCAAAAGCGGGGGAGGGGGCTTGTCCTACAATGAGCAGTTCTTC. This encodes CASSKSGGGGLSYNEQFF.